The present T cell receptor (beta chain) was sequenced within a study of blood T cell repertoires in COVID-19. TCRdb's copy holds only in-frame clones and misses some; the assay was immunoSEQ multiplex PCR. The data show about 140,000 clones, approximately 79% seen once. After removal of 4 bases from V and 3 bases from J, the junction contained 2 bases not matched to a gene. CDR3 length: 14 amino acids. Germline CDR1 and CDR2: LNHDA and SQIVND (reference sequence). This TCR was recovered from a woman aged 50 to 65 who had recovered from COVID-19. The sample taken for sequencing was PBMCs or T cells enriched from blood (not recorded which). V and J are TRBV19 and TRBJ2-3; TRBD2 matches 9 bases. CDR3 DNA sequence: TGTGCCAGTAGTAGCGGGGGGGAAACAGATACGCAGTATTTT. Its protein is CASSSGGETDTQYF.